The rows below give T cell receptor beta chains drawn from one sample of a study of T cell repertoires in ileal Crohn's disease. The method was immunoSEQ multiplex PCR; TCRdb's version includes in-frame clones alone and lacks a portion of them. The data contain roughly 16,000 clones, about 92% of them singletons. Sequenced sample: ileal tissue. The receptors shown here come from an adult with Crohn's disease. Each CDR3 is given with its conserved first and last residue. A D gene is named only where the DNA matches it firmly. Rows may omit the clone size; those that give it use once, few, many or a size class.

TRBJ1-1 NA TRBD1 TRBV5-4 CASSYRTGLIAEAFF TGTGCCAGCAGCTATCGGACAGGGTTAATCGCTGAAGCTTTCTTT
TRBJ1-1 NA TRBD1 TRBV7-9 CASSLARGQGAEAFF TGTGCCAGCAGCTTAGCGCGGGGACAGGGCGCTGAAGCTTTCTTT
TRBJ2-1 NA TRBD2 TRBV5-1 CASSLSGGLVNEQFF TGCGCCAGCAGCTTGAGCGGGGGCCTCGTCAATGAGCAGTTCTTC
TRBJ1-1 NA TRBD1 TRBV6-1 CASSERTGSDTEAFF TGTGCCAGCAGTGAACGGACAGGTTCGGACACTGAAGCTTTCTTT
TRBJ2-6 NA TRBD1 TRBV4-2 CASSPGIPGQGFEGANVLTF TGTGCCAGCAGCCCCGGCATACCGGGACAGGGGTTTGAGGGGGCCAACGTCCTGACTTTC
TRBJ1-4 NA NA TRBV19 CASSIQGWREKLFF TGTGCCAGTAGTATCCAGGGGTGGCGTGAAAAACTGTTTTTT
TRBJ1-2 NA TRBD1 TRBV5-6 CASTWGTGASDYGYTF TGTGCCAGCACCTGGGGGACAGGGGCTTCCGACTATGGCTACACCTTC
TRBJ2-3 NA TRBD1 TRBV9 CASSVGGQGITDTQYF TGTGCCAGCAGCGTAGGGGGACAGGGGATAACAGATACGCAGTATTTT
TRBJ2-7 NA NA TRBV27 CASSFRGYEQYF TGTGCCAGCAGTTTCAGGGGCTACGAGCAGTACTTC
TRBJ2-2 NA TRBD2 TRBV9 CASSGRGTGELFF TGTGCCAGCAGCGGGCGGGGGACCGGGGAGCTGTTTTTT
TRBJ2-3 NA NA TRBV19 CASSLGTPGTQYF TGTGCCAGTAGTCTCGGGACCCCAGGGACTCAGTATTTT
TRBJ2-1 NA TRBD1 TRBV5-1 CASSRSTGGSYNEQFF TGCGCCAGCAGCAGAAGTACAGGGGGCTCCTACAATGAGCAGTTCTTC
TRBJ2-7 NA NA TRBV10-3 CAISDSGRYEQYF TGTGCCATCAGTGATTCAGGGAGGTACGAGCAGTACTTC
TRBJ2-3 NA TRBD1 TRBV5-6 CASQGQGAADTQYF TGTGCCAGCCAGGGACAGGGGGCCGCAGATACGCAGTATTTT
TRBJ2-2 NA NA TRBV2 CASRRATVEGELFF TGTGCCAGCAGGAGGGCGACGGTGGAAGGGGAGCTGTTTTTT
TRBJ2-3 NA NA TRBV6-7 CASSYWGQWTQYF TGTGCCAGCAGTTACTGGGGCCAATGGACGCAGTATTTT
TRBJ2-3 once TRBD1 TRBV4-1 CASSQLGQGTGTQYF TGCGCCAGCAGCCAACTAGGACAGGGAACAGGTACGCAGTATTTT
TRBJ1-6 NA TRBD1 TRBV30 CAWSARGQGFPPPLHF TGTGCCTGGAGTGCTCGTGGACAGGGATTCCCCCCACCCCTCCACTTT
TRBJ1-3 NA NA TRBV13 CASSLLQANSGNTIYF TGTGCCAGCAGCTTGTTGCAGGCGAACTCTGGAAACACCATATATTTT
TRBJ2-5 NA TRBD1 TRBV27 CASSLDRGRAGTQYF TGTGCCAGCAGTTTAGACAGGGGGCGGGCGGGGACCCAGTACTTC
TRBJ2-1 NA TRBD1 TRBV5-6 CASSLGMYRGSDEQFF TGTGCCAGCAGCCTGGGGATGTACAGGGGGTCGGATGAGCAGTTCTTC
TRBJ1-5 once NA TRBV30 CAWSNSYNQPQHF TGTGCCTGGAGTAACAGTTACAATCAGCCCCAGCATTTT
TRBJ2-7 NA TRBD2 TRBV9 CASSVEASGAYEQYF TGTGCCAGCAGCGTAGAGGCTAGCGGGGCGTACGAGCAGTACTTC
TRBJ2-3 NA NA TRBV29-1 CSVGDWPRWSTQYF TGCAGCGTTGGGGACTGGCCCAGGTGGAGTACGCAGTATTTT
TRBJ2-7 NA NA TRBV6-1 CASSEGWGQGGYEQYF TGTGCCAGCAGTGAAGGATGGGGTCAGGGGGGCTACGAGCAGTACTTC
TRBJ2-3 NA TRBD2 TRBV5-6 CASSLVLAGGKDTQYF TGTGCCAGCAGCTTGGTCCTAGCGGGGGGGAAAGATACGCAGTATTTT
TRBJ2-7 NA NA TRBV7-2 CASSQNPDGNYEQYF TGTGCCAGCAGCCAAAACCCGGACGGGAACTACGAGCAGTACTTC
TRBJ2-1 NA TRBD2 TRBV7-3 CASSIGAGGEQFF TGTGCCAGCAGCATAGGCGCGGGGGGGGAGCAGTTCTTC
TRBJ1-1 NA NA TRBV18 CASSPGYTEAFF TGTGCCAGCTCACCAGGCTACACTGAAGCTTTCTTT
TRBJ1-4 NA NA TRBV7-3 CASSLTGAPNEKLFF TGTGCCAGCAGCTTAACGGGGGCCCCGAATGAAAAACTGTTTTTT
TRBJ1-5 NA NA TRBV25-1 CVSSDGYSNQPQHF TGTGTCAGCAGCGACGGGTATAGCAATCAGCCCCAGCATTTT
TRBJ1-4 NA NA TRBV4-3 CASSQVIGGEKLFF TGCGCCAGCAGCCAAGTAATAGGGGGTGAAAAACTGTTTTTT
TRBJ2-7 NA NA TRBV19 CASSMGRNYEQYF TGTGCCAGTAGTATGGGCCGGAACTACGAGCAGTACTTC
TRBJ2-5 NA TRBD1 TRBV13 CASSLGGTVQGTQYF TGTGCCAGCAGCTTAGGCGGGACAGTGCAGGGGACCCAGTACTTC
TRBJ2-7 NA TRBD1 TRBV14 CASSSPGTGDYEQYF TGTGCCAGCAGCTCCCCCGGGACAGGGGACTACGAGCAGTACTTC
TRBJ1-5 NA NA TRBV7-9 CASSPDTSNQPQHF TGTGCCAGCAGCCCCGACACATCAAATCAGCCCCAGCATTTT
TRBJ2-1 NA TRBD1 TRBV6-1 CASSERTGGSFF TGTGCCAGCAGTGAGCGGACAGGGGGAAGCTTCTTC
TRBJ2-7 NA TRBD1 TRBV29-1 CSVRRDSSSYEQYF TGCAGCGTTCGCCGGGACAGTAGCTCCTACGAGCAGTACTTC
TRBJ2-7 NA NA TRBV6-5 CASRDWAYEQYF TGTGCCAGCAGGGACTGGGCCTACGAGCAGTACTTC
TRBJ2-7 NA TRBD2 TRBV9 CASSVGSGDEQYF TGTGCCAGCAGCGTAGGGAGCGGGGACGAGCAGTACTTC
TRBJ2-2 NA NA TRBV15 CATSSVIGELFF TGTGCCACCAGCAGTGTTATCGGGGAGCTGTTTTTT
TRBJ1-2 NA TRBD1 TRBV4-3 CASSHLPSGTGGNYGYTF TGCGCCAGCAGCCACCTCCCTTCGGGCACAGGGGGCAACTATGGCTACACCTTC
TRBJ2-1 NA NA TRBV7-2 CASSLMQGLNEQFF TGTGCCAGCAGCTTAATGCAGGGTTTGAATGAGCAGTTCTTC
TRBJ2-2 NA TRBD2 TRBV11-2 CASSPVGGDTGELFF TGTGCCAGCAGCCCAGTGGGGGGGGACACCGGGGAGCTGTTTTTT
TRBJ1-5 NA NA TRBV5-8 CASSSGRRGGGNQPQHF TGTGCCAGCAGCTCGGGCCGAAGGGGCGGGGGCAATCAGCCCCAGCATTTT
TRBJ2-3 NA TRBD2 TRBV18 CASSSLPTGLAGSTDTQYF TGTGCCAGCTCATCACTACCCACGGGACTAGCGGGGAGCACAGATACGCAGTATTTT
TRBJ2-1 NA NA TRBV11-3 CASSQGLHNEQFF TGTGCCAGCAGCCAGGGACTTCACAATGAGCAGTTCTTC
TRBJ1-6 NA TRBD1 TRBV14 CASSHGTGTSPLHF TGTGCCAGCAGCCACGGGACAGGGACTTCACCCCTCCACTTT
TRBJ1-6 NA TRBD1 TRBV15 CATSGQGGGNSPLHF TGTGCCACCAGCGGACAGGGCGGGGGTAATTCACCCCTCCACTTT
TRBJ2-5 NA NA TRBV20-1 CSAGRETQYF TGCAGTGCGGGCAGGGAGACCCAGTACTTC